This T cell receptor beta chain was recovered during a study of monozygotic twins with inflammatory bowel disease. Whole-study results and caveats: Especially with disease activity, IBD patients had fewer clonotypes in common with others than healthy twins did.

TCRdb reprocessed the 5' RACE reads and keeps a single row for each CDR3 protein, giving no DNA. The table counts 350,000 to 500,000 distinct CDR3 sequences; roughly 2.3% lies in the top ten. The CDR3 is 15 amino acids. CDR1 is MNHEY and CDR2 is SMNVEV in the germline V gene (reference sequence). A remark on this clonotype: The antigen is unknown.

The chain is built from TRBV27 and TRBJ2-7; TCRdb selects TRBD1, and the lack of DNA leaves this call unchecked. Sequenced sample: blood. This TCR derives from a human donor with ulcerative colitis or Crohn's disease, or a healthy co-twin of an affected twin (not recorded which). The CDR3 is CASSPGTGWSPEQYF.